This T cell receptor beta chain was sequenced in a study of OX40 agonist ivuxolimab in advanced cancers. The repertoire was sequenced with immunoSEQ multiplex PCR; TCRdb's copy has only in-frame clones and lacks some. Seen here are roughly 97,000 clones, approximately 90% observed once, and the top ten hold under 0.8%. Germline trimming cut 5 bases from V and 6 bases from J; bases unmatched to any gene: 10. CDR3 length equals 14 residues. Germline V gene lookup returns CDR1 SGHNT and CDR2 YYREEE (reference sequence). This chain links TRBV5-4 with TRBJ2-7; 8 nucleotides match TRBD2. The sequence came from an adult with an advanced solid tumor such as melanoma, head and neck, liver or kidney cancer. Sequenced here: CD4+ or CD8+ T cells sorted from blood, sampled in a trial of the OX40 agonist ivuxolimab. Here the CDR3 DNA reads TGTGCCAGCAGTCTTGGGGCGGGGGGCCGCGAGCAGTACTTC. Protein sequence: CASSLGAGGREQYF. The variable domain in full, completed from reference TRBV5-4 and TRBJ2-7, reads ETGVTQSPTHLIKTRGQQVTLRCSSQSGHNTVSWYQQALGQGPQFIFQYYREEENGRGNFPPRFSGLQFPNYSSELNVNALELDDSALYLCASSLGAGGREQYFGPGTRLTVT.